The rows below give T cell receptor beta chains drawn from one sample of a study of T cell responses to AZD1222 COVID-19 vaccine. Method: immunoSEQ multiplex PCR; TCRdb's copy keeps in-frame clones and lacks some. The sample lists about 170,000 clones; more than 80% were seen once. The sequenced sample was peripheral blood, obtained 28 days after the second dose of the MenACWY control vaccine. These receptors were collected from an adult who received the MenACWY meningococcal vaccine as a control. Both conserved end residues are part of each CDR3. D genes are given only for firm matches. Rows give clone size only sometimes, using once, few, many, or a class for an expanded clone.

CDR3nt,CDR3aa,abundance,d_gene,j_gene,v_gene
TGTGCCAGCAGTTGGACAGAAACAGAGACCCAGTACTTC,CASSWTETETQYF,-,-,TRBJ2-5,TRBV6-2/TRBV6-3
TGTGCCAGCTTATCGAGTAACCTTGGGCGGGCTGAAGCTTTCTTT,CASLSSNLGRAEAFF,few,-,TRBJ1-1,TRBV6-5
TGTGCCAGCAGCTACGACCGTAATCAGCCCCAGCATTTT,CASSYDRNQPQHF,-,-,TRBJ1-5,TRBV5-8
TGTGCCAGCAGCTTAAGTACAGGGAGGGAGACCCAGTACTTC,CASSLSTGRETQYF,-,-,TRBJ2-5,TRBV7-4
TGTGCCAGCAGCCGTACCGGGACAAGGGGTGACACCATATATTTT,CASSRTGTRGDTIYF,many,-,TRBJ1-3,TRBV7-9
TGTGCCAGCAGTCAAAGCCTCAGGTATCGACAGCCCCAGCATTTT,CASSQSLRYRQPQHF,-,-,TRBJ1-5,TRBV28
TGTGCCAGCAGTTTGGGTGTAATTGAAGCTTTCTTT,CASSLGVIEAFF,-,-,TRBJ1-1,TRBV28
TGTGCCAGCCACCCCAAGGGATCTGGACGCGGCTACACCTTC,CASHPKGSGRGYTF,-,-,TRBJ1-2,TRBV19
TGCGCCAGCAGCGGGACAGGGGGCAGTAAAGCTGAAGCTTTCTTT,CASSGTGGSKAEAFF,-,TRBD1,TRBJ1-1,TRBV5-1
TGCGCCAGTAGCCAAGGGTTGGCGGTTCTGCCCTCTGGCTACACCTTC,CASSQGLAVLPSGYTF,-,-,TRBJ1-2,TRBV4-1
TGTGCCAGCAGCTGGGGCCAGGGGATCTATGGCTACACCTTC,CASSWGQGIYGYTF,-,-,TRBJ1-2,TRBV5-5
TGCAGCGGCCGGGACAAGGAAACCACCGGGGAGCTGTTTTTT,CSGRDKETTGELFF,-,-,TRBJ2-2,TRBV29-1
TGCGCCAGCAGCTTACTTATCGGGCTGAGCGAGCAGTACTTC,CASSLLIGLSEQYF,-,-,TRBJ2-7,TRBV4-1
TGCGCCAGCAGCCAAGATCGGGCAGGGGGCAGGCATTTT,CASSQDRAGGRHF,-,TRBD1,TRBJ1-3,TRBV4-3
TGTGCCAGCAGTGAATGGGGGCTCAGTGACGAGCAGTACTTC,CASSEWGLSDEQYF,-,-,TRBJ2-7,TRBV2
TGTGCCAGCTCACATGAGGGCGCAACTAATGAAAAACTGTTTTTT,CASSHEGATNEKLFF,-,-,TRBJ1-4,TRBV18
TGTGCCACCAGCAGAGATCTTGGGACAGGGAAATACGAGCAGTACTTC,CATSRDLGTGKYEQYF,-,TRBD1,TRBJ2-7,TRBV15
TGTGCCAGCACCAACCGGGGCCCCGGCTACGAGCAGTACTTC,CASTNRGPGYEQYF,-,-,TRBJ2-7,TRBV5-4
TGTGCCTGGAGTAACCGGGGTTACTACTATGGCTACACCTTC,CAWSNRGYYYGYTF,-,-,TRBJ1-2,TRBV30
TGTGCCAGTAGTATGGTGGACAGACCTAACGGGGCTTATGGCTACACCTTC,CASSMVDRPNGAYGYTF,-,-,TRBJ1-2,TRBV19
TGTGCCACCCCCGTGACTAGCGGGAGGGCCGAGGCCGGGGAGCTGTTTTTT,CATPVTSGRAEAGELFF,-,TRBD2,TRBJ2-2,TRBV19
TGTGCCAGCAGTTTTACTCCGAACACTGAAGCTTTCTTT,CASSFTPNTEAFF,-,-,TRBJ1-1,TRBV12-3/TRBV12-4
TGCGCCACCCGACAGAAGGACTATGGCTACACCTTC,CATRQKDYGYTF,-,-,TRBJ1-2,TRBV4-3
TGCAGCGTTGAAGATCGGCAGGGGTATAGCTATGGCTACACCTTC,CSVEDRQGYSYGYTF,-,-,TRBJ1-2,TRBV29-1
TGCGCCAGCAGCCTCGGGACAGACCAAGAGACCCAGTACTTC,CASSLGTDQETQYF,-,TRBD1,TRBJ2-5,TRBV5-1
TGTGCCAGCAGCCCATCCCTTAACAGAGATACGCAGTATTTT,CASSPSLNRDTQYF,-,-,TRBJ2-3,TRBV6-5
TGTGCCAGCAGTGAATTTTCCTGGGGGATGGGGACCGGGGAGCTGTTTTTT,CASSEFSWGMGTGELFF,-,-,TRBJ2-2,TRBV6-1
TGTGCCAGCAGTTCACTCATAACAGGGGGCGCGAGGATGAACACTGAAGCTTTCTTT,CASSSLITGGARMNTEAFF,-,TRBD1,TRBJ1-1,TRBV28
TGTGCCAGCAGCGCAGGGATTGGCGGCTACACCTTC,CASSAGIGGYTF,once,-,TRBJ1-2,TRBV2
TGTGCCAGCTCACCTCTCGAAGGGGGCGCCTATGAAAAACTGTTTTTT,CASSPLEGGAYEKLFF,-,TRBD1,TRBJ1-4,TRBV18
TGTGCCAGCAGCCTTAGCGGGAGACACGAGCAGTACTTC,CASSLSGRHEQYF,-,TRBD2,TRBJ2-7,TRBV28
TGTGCCAGCTCACCCCTAGGGGGGGCGAATGGAAACACCATATATTTT,CASSPLGGANGNTIYF,-,-,TRBJ1-3,TRBV18
TGTGCCAGTACCGGGACAGGGCTGAAGTACGATGAGCAGTTCTTC,CASTGTGLKYDEQFF,-,TRBD1,TRBJ2-1,TRBV6-5
TGTGCCACCAGTGATCCTCCGGGACAGGGAGCCGAGCAGTACTTC,CATSDPPGQGAEQYF,-,TRBD1,TRBJ2-7,TRBV24-1
TGTGCCAGCAGTCCGTACGGTGCAACTAATGAAAAACTGTTTTTT,CASSPYGATNEKLFF,once,-,TRBJ1-4,TRBV28
TGTGCCAGCAGCCTAGCAGGGTTCGGGCCGGGAAGCCTTAACTATGGCTACACCTTC,CASSLAGFGPGSLNYGYTF,once,-,TRBJ1-2,TRBV7-2
TGTGCCAGCAGCTTGTACGCCAGCTCCTATAATTCACCCCTCCACTTT,CASSLYASSYNSPLHF,-,-,TRBJ1-6,TRBV5-6
TGCAGTGCTAGAGATCGGGAGGGCTACACCTTC,CSARDREGYTF,-,-,TRBJ1-2,TRBV20-1